The 5 T cell receptor beta chains below all came from one sample that was sequenced in a study of blood T cell repertoires in COVID-19. Profiling relied on immunoSEQ multiplex PCR, and the TCRdb table lists in-frame clones only, not all of them. The table has around 260,000 clones, 70% to 90% seen once. The source material was PBMCs or T cells enriched from blood (not recorded which). Receptors were obtained from a woman in her thirties who had recovered from COVID-19.

This rearrangement joins TRBV27 to TRBJ2-1; 13 nucleotides align to TRBD2. Trimming took 6 bases from V and 0 from J; bases not matched to a gene: 11. The V gene's germline CDR1 is MNHEY and CDR2 SMNVEV (reference sequence). The CDR3 runs 19 residues. The DNA of the CDR3 is TGTGCCAGCAGCGGGGATGGACTAGCGGGAGTATCCTCCTACAATGAGCAGTTCTTC. Protein product: CASSGDGLAGVSSYNEQFF.

This clone was counted a few times. V usage is TRBV19 and J usage is TRBJ1-1; tentative D call: TRBD1 (5 bases). In germline, CDR1 is LNHDA, CDR2 SQIVND (reference sequence). CDR3 length: 13 amino acids. The V end lost 6 bases, the J end lost 1 base, and 9 bases lay between the germline ends. DNA for the CDR3: TGTGCCAGTAGCCTCGGGGGGAACACTGAAGCTTTCTTT. Its protein product is CASSLGGNTEAFF. Complete variable domain (other parts from reference TRBV19 and TRBJ1-1): DGGITQSPKYLFRKEGQNVTLSCEQNLNHDAMYWYRQDPGQGLRLIYYSQIVNDFQKGDIAEGYSVSREKKESFPLTVTSAQKNPTAFYLCASSLGGNTEAFFGQGTRLTVV.

This clone appeared once. The rearrangement uses TRBV27 and TRBJ1-4; 7 bases align to TRBD1. V dropped 5 bases and J dropped 3; count of bases not matched to a gene: 3. CDR3 size: 14 residues. Germline CDR1 and CDR2: MNHEY and SMNVEV (reference sequence). Written as DNA, the CDR3 is TGTGCCAGCAGTCTACAGGGGTCTAATGAAAAACTGTTTTTT. Translation gives CASSLQGSNEKLFF.

The rearrangement uses TRBV15 and TRBJ1-5; D not certain. The CDR3 extends over 13 amino acids. Trimming cost V 7 bases and J 4 bases, with 11 bases left between them. Germline V CDR1 and CDR2: LNHNV, YYDKDF (reference sequence). CDR3 amino acids: CATNRKLNQPQHF. In DNA, the CDR3 is TGTGCCACCAACCGTAAACTAAATCAGCCCCAGCATTTT.

The V and J genes are TRBV29-1 and TRBJ1-1; TRBD1 is a possible D gene (6 bases). Germline loops: CDR1 SQVTM, CDR2 ANQGSEA. Trimming left V 7 bases short and J 0 bases short, with 12 bases between. The CDR3 has 13 residues. The CDR3 here is CSALTGMNTEAFF. CDR3 bases: TGCAGCGCCCTAACAGGGATGAACACTGAAGCTTTCTTT.